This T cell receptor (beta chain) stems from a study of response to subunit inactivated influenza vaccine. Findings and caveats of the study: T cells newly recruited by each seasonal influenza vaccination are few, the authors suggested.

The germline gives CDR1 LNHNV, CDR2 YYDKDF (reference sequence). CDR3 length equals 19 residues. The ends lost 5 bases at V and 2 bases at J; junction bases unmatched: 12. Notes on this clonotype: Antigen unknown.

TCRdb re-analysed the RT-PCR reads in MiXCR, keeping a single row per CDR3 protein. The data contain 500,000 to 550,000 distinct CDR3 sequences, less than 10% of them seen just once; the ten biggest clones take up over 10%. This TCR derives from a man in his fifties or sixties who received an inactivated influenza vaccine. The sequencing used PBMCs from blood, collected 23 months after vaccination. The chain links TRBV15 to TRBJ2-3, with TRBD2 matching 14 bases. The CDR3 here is CATSSLGTSGSRVTDTQYF. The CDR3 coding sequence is TGTGCCACCAGCTCCCTCGGGACTAGCGGGAGTAGGGTCACAGATACGCAGTATTTT. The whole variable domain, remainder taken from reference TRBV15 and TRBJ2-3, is DAMVIQNPRYQVTQFGKPVTLSCSQTLNHNVMYWYQQKSSQAPKLLFHYYDKDFNNEADTPDNFQSRRPNTSFCFLDIRSPGLGDTAMYLCATSSLGTSGSRVTDTQYFGPGTRLTVL.